The source of this TCR beta chain is a study of shared clonotypes between healthy human individuals. General observations from the study: For sorted subsets, rarefaction showed incomplete sequencing despite large depth.

It was CD45RO-negative cells, positively selected for CCR7, that made up naive CD8 cells, with terminally differentiated effector memory CD45RA+ cells excluded. Germline V CDR1 and CDR2: MNHNY, SVGAGI (reference sequence). V lost 2 bases, J lost 5 bases, and 6 bases lay in between. The CDR3 is 12 amino acids. A note on this clone: Antigen specificity is unknown. At the DNA level, this CDR3 is encoded by other sequences in the same sample as well.

The authors ran the assay at deep level. Authors' data handling: ImmunoSEQ output lacked quality scores and full-length reads, limiting matched filtering. This table comes from immunoSEQ multiplex PCR, and its TCRdb copy is limited to in-frame clones, with some not included. The V and J calls and the clone size are those of that table, but D and trimming were determined from the DNA. The sample yields 700,000 to 950,000 clones, 90% to 98% seen once. This chain uses TRBV6-6 with TRBJ2-5; D not resolved. The sample consisted of naive CD8+ T cells sorted from blood. This clonotype was obtained from a man aged 25 to 40 in good health. CDR3 coding DNA: TGTGCCAGCAGTTACCCACGGGAGACCCAGTACTTC. Translation: CASSYPRETQYF.